A selection of T cell receptor beta chains follows, all from one sample in a study of shared clonotypes between healthy human individuals. The protocol was immunoSEQ multiplex PCR, while the TCRdb copy is restricted to in-frame clones and leaves out a portion. Of 2 million to 2.5 million clones listed, roughly 94% are singletons. Sequenced input: naive CD4+ T cells sorted from blood. The source of these receptors is a man between 18 and 35 years old in good health. The CDR3 runs from the conserved cysteine through the conserved F or W. A D gene is named only where the DNA matches it firmly. Size is stated for part of the rows, as once, few or many counts, or as a class when the clone is expanded.

j_call v_call clone_size d_call cdr3_aa cdr3_nt
TRBJ2-5 TRBV9 once TRBD1 CASSARQGQETQYF TGTGCCAGCAGCGCTCGACAGGGACAAGAGACCCAGTACTTC
TRBJ2-3 TRBV14 NA TRBD2 CASSQLAGGSTDTQYF TGTGCCAGCAGCCAACTAGCGGGAGGCTCCACAGATACGCAGTATTTT
TRBJ2-7 TRBV11-3 NA NA CASSPGTKHEQYF TGTGCCAGCAGCCCCGGAACGAAGCACGAGCAGTACTTC
TRBJ1-4 TRBV30 NA TRBD1 CAWRDGTAATNEKLFF TGTGCCTGGAGGGATGGGACAGCCGCAACTAATGAAAAACTGTTTTTT
TRBJ2-7 TRBV6-5 NA NA CASSYSRSASYEQYF TGTGCCAGCAGTTACTCGCGCAGTGCCTCCTACGAGCAGTACTTC
TRBJ2-2 TRBV10-2 once NA CASTGPGLNTGELFF TGCGCCAGCACCGGCCCGGGGCTGAACACCGGGGAGCTGTTTTTT
TRBJ2-2 TRBV18 NA NA CASSPRTTNTGELFF TGTGCCAGCTCACCTAGGACGACGAACACCGGGGAGCTGTTTTTT
TRBJ2-2 TRBV10-2 NA NA CASSDGAGRGTGELFF TGCGCCAGCAGTGATGGCGCGGGCAGGGGTACCGGGGAGCTGTTTTTT
TRBJ1-4 TRBV29-1 NA NA CSVVVQGTSELFF TGCAGCGTTGTCGTTCAGGGGACCTCGGAACTGTTTTTT
TRBJ2-2 TRBV28 NA TRBD2 CASSTGLGRSGELFF TGTGCCAGCAGTACCGGACTAGGGCGGTCCGGGGAGCTGTTTTTT
TRBJ2-2 TRBV4-1 NA NA CASSQADGRGAIGELFF TGCGCCAGCAGCCAAGCGGATGGCAGGGGTGCTATCGGGGAGCTGTTTTTT
TRBJ1-1 TRBV6-6 NA NA CASSWKGGTEAFF TGTGCCAGCAGTTGGAAGGGGGGCACTGAAGCTTTCTTT
TRBJ1-1 TRBV29-1 NA NA CSVEAQGRVTEAFF TGCAGCGTTGAAGCGCAGGGGAGGGTCACTGAAGCTTTCTTT
TRBJ2-7 TRBV7-2 NA TRBD1 CASSFRTGGEQYF TGTGCCAGCAGCTTTCGGACAGGGGGAGAGCAGTACTTC
TRBJ2-5 TRBV5-4 once NA CASAAQGEETQYF TGTGCCAGCGCCGCTCAAGGGGAGGAGACCCAGTACTTC
TRBJ2-4 TRBV4-2 NA TRBD2 CASSQDKASGGVRPKNIQYF TGTGCCAGCAGCCAAGATAAGGCTAGCGGGGGGGTCCGACCCAAAAACATTCAGTACTTC
TRBJ1-4 TRBV18 NA NA CASSSSPTNEKLFF TGTGCCAGCTCATCCTCACCAACTAATGAAAAACTGTTTTTT
TRBJ2-7 TRBV5-1 NA TRBD1 CASSFRDRVSEQYF TGCGCCAGCAGCTTCCGGGACAGGGTCTCCGAGCAGTACTTC
TRBJ1-2 TRBV7-9 NA TRBD1 CASSPTGQGTNYGYTF TGTGCCAGCAGCCCTACGGGACAGGGGACTAACTATGGCTACACCTTC
TRBJ1-2 TRBV10-3 NA NA CAISESGNGRDYGYTF TGTGCCATCAGTGAGTCCGGTAACGGACGGGACTATGGCTACACCTTC
TRBJ1-6 TRBV6-1 NA NA CASSEGLRGAYNSPLHF TGTGCCAGCAGTGAAGGGTTGCGGGGGGCCTATAATTCACCCCTCCACTTT
TRBJ1-3 TRBV7-2 NA NA CASSAGGSIGASGNTIYF TGTGCCAGCAGCGCCGGAGGGTCCATCGGGGCGTCTGGAAACACCATATATTTT
TRBJ1-2 TRBV19 NA NA CASRVSGSTYGYTF TGTGCCAGTAGGGTCTCGGGGTCGACCTATGGCTACACCTTC
TRBJ1-1 TRBV29-1 NA NA CSVIRDTHTEAFF TGCAGCGTTATCCGGGACACGCACACTGAAGCTTTCTTT